This T cell receptor beta chain was recorded in a study of cytomegalovirus exposure and HLA in healthy donors. CDR1 and CDR2 (germline): LGHNT, FRNRAP. The CDR3 totals 18 residues. Deletions cut 0 bases from V and 5 bases from J, with 20 bases between. Whole-study findings and limits: HLA allele associations emerged for roughly 16,000 TCR beta sequences in a later analysis, at 0.05 false discovery rate. The study assumed roughly uniform donor sequencing depth for presence/absence analyses. As a later analysis showed, a missense DCLRE1C variant was linked to trimming of TCR beta V- and J-genes.

As for this clone: Its antigen is not known.

The primer mix had 60 Vbeta and 13 Jbeta primers. Data came from immunoSEQ multiplex PCR; TCRdb stores just in-frame clones and leaves some out. Here the sample spans 140,000 to 150,000 clones, around 78% being singletons. Input material: PBMCs. This TCR was sampled from a woman aged 18-30 years in good health and CMV-seropositive. The rearrangement links TRBV12-5 to TRBJ1-5; D uncertain. CDR3 bases: TGTGCTAGTGGTTTGGTACCTGGTTGGTGGGCGATCGATCAGCCCCAGCATTTT. Translation: CASGLVPGWWAIDQPQHF.